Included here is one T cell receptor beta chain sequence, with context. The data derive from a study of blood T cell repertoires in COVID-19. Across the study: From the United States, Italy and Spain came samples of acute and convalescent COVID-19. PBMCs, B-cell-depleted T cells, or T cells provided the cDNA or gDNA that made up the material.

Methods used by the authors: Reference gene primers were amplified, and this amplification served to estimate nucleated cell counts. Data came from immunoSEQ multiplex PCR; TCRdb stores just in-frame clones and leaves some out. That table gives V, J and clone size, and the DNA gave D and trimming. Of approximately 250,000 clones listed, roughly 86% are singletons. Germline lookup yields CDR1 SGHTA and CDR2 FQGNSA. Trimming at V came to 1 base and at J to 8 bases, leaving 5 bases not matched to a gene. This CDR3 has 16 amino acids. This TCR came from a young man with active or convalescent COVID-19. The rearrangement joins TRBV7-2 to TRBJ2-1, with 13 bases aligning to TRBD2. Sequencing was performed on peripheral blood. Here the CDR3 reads CASSLVAGLAGDEQFF. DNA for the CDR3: TGTGCCAGCAGCTTAGTAGCAGGACTAGCGGGAGATGAGCAGTTCTTC.